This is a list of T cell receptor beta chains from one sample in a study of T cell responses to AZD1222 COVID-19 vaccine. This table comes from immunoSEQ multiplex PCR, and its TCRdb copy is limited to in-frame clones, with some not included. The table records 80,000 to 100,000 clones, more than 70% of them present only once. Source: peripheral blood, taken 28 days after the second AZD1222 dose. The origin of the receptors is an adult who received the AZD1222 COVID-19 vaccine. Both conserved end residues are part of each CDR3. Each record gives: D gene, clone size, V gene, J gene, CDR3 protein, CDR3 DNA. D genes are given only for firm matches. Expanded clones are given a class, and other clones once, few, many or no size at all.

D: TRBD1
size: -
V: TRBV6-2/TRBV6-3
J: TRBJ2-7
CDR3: CASSPWTGREQYF
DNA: TGTGCCAGCAGTCCCTGGACAGGGAGGGAGCAGTACTTC

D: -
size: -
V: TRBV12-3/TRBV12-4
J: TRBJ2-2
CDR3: CASSAGPGELFF
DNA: TGTGCCAGCAGTGCAGGGCCCGGGGAGCTGTTTTTT

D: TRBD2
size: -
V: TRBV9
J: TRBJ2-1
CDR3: CASTQYSGSVNEQFF
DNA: TGTGCCAGCACCCAATATAGCGGGAGTGTGAATGAGCAGTTCTTC

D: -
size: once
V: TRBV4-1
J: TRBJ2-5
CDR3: CASSQEGVETQYF
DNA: TGCGCCAGCAGCCAAGAAGGAGTGGAGACCCAGTACTTC

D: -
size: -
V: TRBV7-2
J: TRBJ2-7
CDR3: CAGSAISYEQYF
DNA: TGTGCCGGGTCGGCGATCTCCTACGAGCAGTACTTC

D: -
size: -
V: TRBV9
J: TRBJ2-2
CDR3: CASSQRSESTGELFF
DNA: TGTGCCAGCAGCCAGAGGAGCGAGAGCACCGGGGAGCTGTTTTTT

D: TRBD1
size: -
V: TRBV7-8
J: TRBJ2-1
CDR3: CASSSLTSGQGWGKQFF
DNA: TGTGCCAGCAGCTCCCTAACCTCGGGACAGGGATGGGGGAAGCAGTTCTTC

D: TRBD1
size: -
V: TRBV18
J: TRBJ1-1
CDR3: CASSPWTGGMNTEAFF
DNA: TGTGCCAGCTCACCCTGGACAGGGGGAATGAACACTGAAGCTTTCTTT

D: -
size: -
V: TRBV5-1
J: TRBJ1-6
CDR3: CASSPDPERYNSPLHF
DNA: TGCGCCAGCAGCCCCGATCCAGAACGATACAATTCACCCCTCCACTTT

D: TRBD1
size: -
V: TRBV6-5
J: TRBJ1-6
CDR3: CASSQTGQGLSPLHF
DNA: TGTGCCAGCAGCCAGACCGGACAGGGCTTGTCACCCCTCCACTTT

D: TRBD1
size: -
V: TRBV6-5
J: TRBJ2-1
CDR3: CASRGTGGRYNEQFF
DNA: TGTGCCAGCAGAGGGACAGGGGGCAGGTACAATGAGCAGTTCTTC

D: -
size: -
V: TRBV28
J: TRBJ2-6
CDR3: CASSTQRRRVSGANVLTF
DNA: TGTGCCAGCAGTACTCAGAGGCGGAGGGTGAGCGGGGCCAACGTCCTGACTTTC

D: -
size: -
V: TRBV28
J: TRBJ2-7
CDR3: CASSLSAGTYYEQYF
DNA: TGTGCCAGCAGTTTATCGGCGGGAACCTATTACGAGCAGTACTTC

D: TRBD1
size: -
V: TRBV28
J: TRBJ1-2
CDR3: CASSAWTGSAGYTF
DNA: TGTGCCAGCAGTGCCTGGACAGGGTCCGCCGGCTACACCTTC

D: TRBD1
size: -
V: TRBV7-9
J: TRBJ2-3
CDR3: CASNTGATTDTQYF
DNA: TGTGCCAGCAACACAGGGGCGACCACAGATACGCAGTATTTT

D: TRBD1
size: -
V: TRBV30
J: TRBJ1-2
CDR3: CAWSLRDRGGYGYTF
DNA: TGTGCCTGGAGTCTCCGGGACAGGGGGGGCTATGGCTACACCTTC

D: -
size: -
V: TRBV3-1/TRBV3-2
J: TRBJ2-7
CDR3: CASSHPSSSYEQYF
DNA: TGTGCCAGCAGCCACCCTTCAAGCTCCTACGAGCAGTACTTC

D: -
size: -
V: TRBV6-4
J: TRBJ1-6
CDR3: CASSDVFGSPLHF
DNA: TGTGCCAGCAGTGACGTCTTTGGTTCACCCCTCCACTTT

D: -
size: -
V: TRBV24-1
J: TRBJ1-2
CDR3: CATSDRYSYGYTF
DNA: TGTGCCACCAGTGACAGGTACTCCTATGGCTACACCTTC

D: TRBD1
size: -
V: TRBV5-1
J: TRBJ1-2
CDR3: CASSRDSTGVDYGYTF
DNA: TGCGCCAGCAGCAGGGACTCGACAGGGGTCGACTATGGCTACACCTTC

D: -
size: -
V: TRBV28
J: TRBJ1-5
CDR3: CASSPLRQPQHF
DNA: TGTGCCAGCAGCCCCCTTCGGCAGCCCCAGCATTTT

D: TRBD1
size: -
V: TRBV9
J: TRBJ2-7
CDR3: CASSDPRDREQGEQYF
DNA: TGTGCCAGCAGCGACCCCCGGGACAGGGAACAAGGCGAGCAGTACTTC

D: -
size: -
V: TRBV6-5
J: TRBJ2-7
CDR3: CASSYSFEQYF
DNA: TGTGCCAGCAGTTACAGTTTTGAGCAGTACTTC

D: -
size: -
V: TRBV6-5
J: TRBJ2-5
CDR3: CASSYLSAETQYF
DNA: TGTGCCAGCAGTTACTTGTCAGCAGAGACCCAGTACTTC

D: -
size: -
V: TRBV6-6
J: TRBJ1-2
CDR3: CASSYGRRVDGYTF
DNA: TGTGCCAGCAGTTACGGGCGACGGGTGGATGGCTACACCTTC

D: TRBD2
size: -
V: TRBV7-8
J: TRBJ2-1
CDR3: CASSWGPTSGSRNEQFF
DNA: TGTGCCAGCAGCTGGGGCCCGACTAGCGGGAGTAGGAATGAGCAGTTCTTC

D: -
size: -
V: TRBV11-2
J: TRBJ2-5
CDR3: CASTPGGGTQYF
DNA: TGTGCCAGCACCCCAGGGGGGGGGACCCAGTACTTC

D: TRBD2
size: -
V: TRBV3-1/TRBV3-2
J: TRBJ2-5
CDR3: CASSQSGTSGGTQYF
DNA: TGTGCCAGCAGCCAATCCGGGACCTCGGGGGGGACCCAGTACTTC

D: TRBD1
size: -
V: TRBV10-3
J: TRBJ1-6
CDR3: CAIRGDRDNSPLHF
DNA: TGTGCCATCAGGGGGGACAGAGATAATTCACCCCTCCACTTT

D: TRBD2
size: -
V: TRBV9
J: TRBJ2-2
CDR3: CASSVRLAETGELFF
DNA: TGTGCCAGCAGCGTAAGGCTAGCGGAGACCGGGGAGCTGTTTTTT

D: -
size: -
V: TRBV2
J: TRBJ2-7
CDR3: CASTPILDRFSYEQYF
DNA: TGTGCCAGCACCCCCATATTAGACAGATTCTCCTACGAGCAGTACTTC

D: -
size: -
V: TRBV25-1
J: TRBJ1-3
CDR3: CASSDTRDGTSGNTIYF
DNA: TGTGCCAGCAGTGACACCCGGGACGGAACCTCTGGAAACACCATATATTTT

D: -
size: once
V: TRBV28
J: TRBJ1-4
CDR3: CASFRGGLSEKLFF
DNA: TGTGCCAGCTTTCGTGGGGGTTTGAGTGAAAAACTGTTTTTT

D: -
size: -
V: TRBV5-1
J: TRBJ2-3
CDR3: CASSLGRPQIDTQYF
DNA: TGCGCCAGCAGCTTGGGACGGCCCCAGATAGATACGCAGTATTTT

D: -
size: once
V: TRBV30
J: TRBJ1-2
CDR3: CAWVGRTATDGYTF
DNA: TGTGCCTGGGTCGGCAGGACGGCGACGGATGGCTACACCTTC

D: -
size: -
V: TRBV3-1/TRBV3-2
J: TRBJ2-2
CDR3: CASSQGLTGELFF
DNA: TGTGCCAGCAGCCAAGGACTCACCGGGGAGCTGTTTTTT

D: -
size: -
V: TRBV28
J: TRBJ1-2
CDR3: CASTPGGGRVYGYTF
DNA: TGTGCCAGCACTCCCGGGGGGGGGCGGGTCTATGGCTACACCTTC

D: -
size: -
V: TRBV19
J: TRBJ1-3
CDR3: CASSISSGNTIYF
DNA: TGTGCCAGTAGTATCTCCTCTGGAAACACCATATATTTT

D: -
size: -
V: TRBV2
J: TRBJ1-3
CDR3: CASSVQGPAGNTIYF
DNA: TGTGCCAGCAGTGTGCAGGGCCCCGCGGGAAACACCATATATTTT

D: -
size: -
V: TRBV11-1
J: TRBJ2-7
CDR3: CASSPTDGSYEQYF
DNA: TGTGCCAGCAGCCCAACGGACGGGTCCTACGAGCAGTACTTC

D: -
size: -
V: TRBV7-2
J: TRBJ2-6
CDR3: CASSPSMGANVLTF
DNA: TGTGCCAGCAGCCCGAGCATGGGAGCCAACGTCCTGACTTTC

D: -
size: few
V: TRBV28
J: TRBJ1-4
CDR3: CASSQGGAGTNEKLFF
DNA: TGTGCCAGCAGTCAGGGAGGGGCCGGGACTAATGAAAAACTGTTTTTT

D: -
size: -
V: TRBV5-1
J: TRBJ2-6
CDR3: CASSFFGGANVLTF
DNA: TGCGCCAGCAGCTTCTTCGGGGGGGCCAACGTCCTGACTTTC

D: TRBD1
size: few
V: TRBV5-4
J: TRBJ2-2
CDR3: CASSYGTGPPNTGELFF
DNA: TGTGCCAGCAGCTATGGGACAGGGCCTCCGAACACCGGGGAGCTGTTTTTT

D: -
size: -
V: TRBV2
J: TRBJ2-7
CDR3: CASSDPGSSGGYEQYF
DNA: TGTGCCAGCAGCGATCCCGGTTCCTCGGGTGGATACGAGCAGTACTTC

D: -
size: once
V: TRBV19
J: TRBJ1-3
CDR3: CASRGGGSGNTIYF
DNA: TGTGCCAGTAGAGGAGGAGGCTCTGGAAACACCATATATTTT

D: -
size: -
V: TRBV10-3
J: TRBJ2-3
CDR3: CAVLGLLDTDTQYF
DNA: TGTGCCGTGTTGGGACTGCTCGACACAGATACGCAGTATTTT

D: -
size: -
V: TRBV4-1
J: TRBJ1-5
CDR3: CASSQVQNSNQPQHF
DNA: TGCGCCAGCAGCCAAGTTCAGAATAGCAATCAGCCCCAGCATTTT

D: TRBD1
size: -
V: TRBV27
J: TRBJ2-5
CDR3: CASSLYRGRETQYF
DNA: TGTGCCAGCAGTCTCTACAGGGGCCGGGAGACCCAGTACTTC

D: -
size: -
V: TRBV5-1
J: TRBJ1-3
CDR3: CASSSGERVGNTIYF
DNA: TGCGCCAGCAGCTCCGGGGAAAGAGTCGGAAACACCATATATTTT